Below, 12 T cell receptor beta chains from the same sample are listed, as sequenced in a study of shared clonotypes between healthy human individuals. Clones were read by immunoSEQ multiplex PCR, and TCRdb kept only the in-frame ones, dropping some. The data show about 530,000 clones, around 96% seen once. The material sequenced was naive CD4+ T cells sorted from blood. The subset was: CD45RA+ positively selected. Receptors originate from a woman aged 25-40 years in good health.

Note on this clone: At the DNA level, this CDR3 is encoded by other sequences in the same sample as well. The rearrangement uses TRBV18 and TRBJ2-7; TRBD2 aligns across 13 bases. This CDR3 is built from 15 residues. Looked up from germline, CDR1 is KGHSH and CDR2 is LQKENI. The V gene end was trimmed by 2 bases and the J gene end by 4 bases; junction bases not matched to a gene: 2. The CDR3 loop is CASSPGLAGDYEQYF. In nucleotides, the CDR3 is TGTGCCAGCTCACCAGGACTAGCGGGAGATTACGAGCAGTACTTC.

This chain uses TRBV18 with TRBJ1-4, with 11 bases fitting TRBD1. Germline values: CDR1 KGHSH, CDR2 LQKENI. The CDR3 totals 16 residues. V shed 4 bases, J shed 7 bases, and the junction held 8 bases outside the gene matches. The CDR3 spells CASSLGQGAPPEKLFF. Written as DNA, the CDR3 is TGTGCCAGCTCACTCGGACAGGGGGCGCCTCCTGAAAAACTGTTTTTT.

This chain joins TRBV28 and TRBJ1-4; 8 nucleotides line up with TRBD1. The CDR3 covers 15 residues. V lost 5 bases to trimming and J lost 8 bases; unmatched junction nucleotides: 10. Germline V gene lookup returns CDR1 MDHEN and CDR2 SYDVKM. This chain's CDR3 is CASSPRTGQGEKLFF. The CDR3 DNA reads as TGTGCCAGCAGTCCACGGACAGGGCAGGGGGAAAAACTGTTTTTT.

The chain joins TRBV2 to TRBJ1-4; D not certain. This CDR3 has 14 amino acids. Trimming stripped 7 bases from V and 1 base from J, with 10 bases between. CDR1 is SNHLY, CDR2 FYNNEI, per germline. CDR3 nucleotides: TGTGCCAGCATCGGTCAGAGAACTAATGAAAAACTGTTTTTT. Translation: CASIGQRTNEKLFF.

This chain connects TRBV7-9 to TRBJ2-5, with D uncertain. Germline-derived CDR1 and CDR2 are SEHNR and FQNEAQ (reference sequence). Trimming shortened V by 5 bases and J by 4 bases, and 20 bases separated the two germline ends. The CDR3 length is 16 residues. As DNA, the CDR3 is TGTGCCAGCAGCCAAAACATTGGTATTATCGGAGAGACCCAGTACTTC. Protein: CASSQNIGIIGETQYF.

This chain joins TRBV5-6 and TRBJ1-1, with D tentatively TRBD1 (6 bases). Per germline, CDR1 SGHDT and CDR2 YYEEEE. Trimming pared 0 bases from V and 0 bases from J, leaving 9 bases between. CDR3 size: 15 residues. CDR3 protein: CASSLVTGMNTEAFF. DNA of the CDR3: TGTGCCAGCAGCTTGGTGACAGGTATGAACACTGAAGCTTTCTTT.

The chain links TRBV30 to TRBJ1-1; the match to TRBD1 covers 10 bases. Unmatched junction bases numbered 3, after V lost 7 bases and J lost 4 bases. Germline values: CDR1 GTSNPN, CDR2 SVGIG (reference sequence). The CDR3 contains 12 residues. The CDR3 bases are TGTGCCTTGGACAGGGGGGGCACTGAAGCTTTCTTT. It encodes CALDRGGTEAFF. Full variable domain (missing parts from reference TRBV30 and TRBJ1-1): SQTIHQWPATLVQPVGSPLSLECTVEGTSNPNLYWYRQAAGRGLQLLFYSVGIGQISSEVPQNLSASRPQDRQFILSSKKLLLSDSGFYLCALDRGGTEAFFGQGTRLTVV.

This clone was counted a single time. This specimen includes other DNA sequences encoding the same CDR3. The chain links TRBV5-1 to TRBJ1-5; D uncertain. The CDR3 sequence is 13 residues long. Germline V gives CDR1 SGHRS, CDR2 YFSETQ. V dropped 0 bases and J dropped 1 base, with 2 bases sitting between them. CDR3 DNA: TGCGCCAGCAGCTTGGAGAGCAATCAGCCCCAGCATTTT. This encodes CASSLESNQPQHF.

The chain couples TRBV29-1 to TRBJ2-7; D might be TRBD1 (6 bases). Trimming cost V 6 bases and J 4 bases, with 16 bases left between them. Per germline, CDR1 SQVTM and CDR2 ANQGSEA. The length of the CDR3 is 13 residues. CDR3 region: CSVHTGSRYEQYF. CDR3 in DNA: TGCAGCGTACATACAGGGAGTCGGTACGAGCAGTACTTC.

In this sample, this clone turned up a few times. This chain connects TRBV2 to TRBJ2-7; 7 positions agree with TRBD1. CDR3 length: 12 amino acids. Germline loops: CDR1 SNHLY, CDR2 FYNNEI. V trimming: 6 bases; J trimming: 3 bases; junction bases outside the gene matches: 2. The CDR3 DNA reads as TGTGCCAGCAGGGGGGACAGCTACGAGCAGTACTTC. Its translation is CASRGDSYEQYF.

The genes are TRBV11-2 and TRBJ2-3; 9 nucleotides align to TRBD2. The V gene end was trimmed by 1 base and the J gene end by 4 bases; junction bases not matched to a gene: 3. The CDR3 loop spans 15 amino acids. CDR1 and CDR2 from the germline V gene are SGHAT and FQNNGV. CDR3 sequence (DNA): TGTGCCAGCAGCTTAGCGCGGGAGGGTGCAGATACGCAGTATTTT. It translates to CASSLAREGADTQYF.

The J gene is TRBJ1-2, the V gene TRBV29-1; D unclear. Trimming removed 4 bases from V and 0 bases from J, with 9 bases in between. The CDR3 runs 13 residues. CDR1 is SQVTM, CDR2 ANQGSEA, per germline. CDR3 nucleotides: TGCAGCGTTGCTTGGGATGCTAACTATGGCTACACCTTC. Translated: CSVAWDANYGYTF. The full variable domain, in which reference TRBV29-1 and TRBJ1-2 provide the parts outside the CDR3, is SAVISQKPSRDICQRGTSLTIQCQVDSQVTMMFWYRQQPGQSLTLIATANQGSEATYESGFVIDKFPISRPNLTFSTLTVSNMSPEDSSIYLCSVAWDANYGYTFGSGTRLTVV.